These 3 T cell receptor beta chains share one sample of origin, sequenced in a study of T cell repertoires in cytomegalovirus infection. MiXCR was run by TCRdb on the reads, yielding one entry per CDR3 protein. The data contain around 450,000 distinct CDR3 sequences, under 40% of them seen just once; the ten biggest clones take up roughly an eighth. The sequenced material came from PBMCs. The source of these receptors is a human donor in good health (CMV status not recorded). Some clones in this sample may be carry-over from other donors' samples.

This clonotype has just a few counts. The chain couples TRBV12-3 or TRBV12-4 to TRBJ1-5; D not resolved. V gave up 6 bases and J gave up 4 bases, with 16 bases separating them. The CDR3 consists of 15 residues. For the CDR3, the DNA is TGTGCCAGCAGCGAACGATCCCACCTAAATCAGCCCCAGCATTTT. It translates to CASSERSHLNQPQHF.

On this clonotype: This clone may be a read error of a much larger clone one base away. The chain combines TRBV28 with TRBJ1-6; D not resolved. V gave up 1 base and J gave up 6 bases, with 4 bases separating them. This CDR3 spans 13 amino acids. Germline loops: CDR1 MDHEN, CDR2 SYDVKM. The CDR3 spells CASSLLANSPLHF. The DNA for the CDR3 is TGTGCCAGCAGTTTATTAGCTAATTCACCCCTCCACTTT.

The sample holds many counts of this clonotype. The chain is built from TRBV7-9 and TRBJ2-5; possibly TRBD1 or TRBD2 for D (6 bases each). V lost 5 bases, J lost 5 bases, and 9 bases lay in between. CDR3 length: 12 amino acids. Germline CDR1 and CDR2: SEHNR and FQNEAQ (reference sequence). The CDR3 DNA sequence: TGTGCCAGCAGCCACGGGGGCGAGACCCAGTACTTC. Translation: CASSHGGETQYF.